Listed here are 25 T cell receptor beta chains from one sample, sequenced in a study of beta chain features in type 1 diabetes. The entirety of the isolated RNA underwent reverse transcription, so expressed TCRB transcripts were sequenced. TCRdb's table, derived via immunoSEQ multiplex PCR, lists solely in-frame clones and lacks some. The sample includes 860,000 or so clones, roughly 17% of them seen just once. Sequenced: naive CD4+ T cells from blood. The receptors were gathered from a woman under 30 in good health.

The V gene is TRBV5-1, the J gene TRBJ2-2; the D gene is possibly TRBD2 (5 bases). This CDR3 contains 15 residues. Germline CDR1 SGHRS, CDR2 YFSETQ. With 6 bases removed from V and 1 base from J, the gap between germline ends came to 13 bases. The CDR3 bases are TGCGCCAGCACGAGCGGAGGCGGGAACACCGGGGAGCTGTTTTTT. Its protein is CASTSGGGNTGELFF.

This clone occurred a few times. The sample carries other DNA sequences with the same CDR3. The genes are TRBV28 and TRBJ1-2; 12 bases agree with TRBD1. Germline V gene lookup returns CDR1 MDHEN and CDR2 SYDVKM. This CDR3 is built from 13 residues. V was pared by 3 bases and J by 7 bases, with 0 bases of the junction left unmatched. The CDR3 spells CASSLGQGAGYTF. Written as DNA, the CDR3 is TGTGCCAGCAGTTTGGGACAGGGGGCTGGCTACACCTTC.

CDR3 DNA: TGCGCCAGTAATAGCGGAGGGCCGTACCAAGAGACCCAGTACTTC. Its translation is CASNSGGPYQETQYF. The chain couples TRBV5-1 to TRBJ2-5; possibly TRBD2 for D (6 bases). Germline lookup yields CDR1 SGHRS and CDR2 YFSETQ. This CDR3 comprises 15 residues. With 8 bases removed from V and 0 bases from J, the gap between germline ends came to 17 bases.

The rearrangement uses TRBV19 and TRBJ1-5, with D possibly being TRBD1 (5 bases). Germline V gene lookup returns CDR1 LNHDA and CDR2 SQIVND (reference sequence). The CDR3 loop spans 17 amino acids. The V and J ends lost 3 bases and 6 bases respectively, with 21 bases between them. DNA of the CDR3: TGTGCCAGTAGTATTCTCCAGGGTCCCTACAGCGTTCAGCCCCAGCATTTT. Protein product: CASSILQGPYSVQPQHF. The variable domain in full, completed from reference TRBV19 and TRBJ1-5, reads DGGITQSPKYLFRKEGQNVTLSCEQNLNHDAMYWYRQDPGQGLRLIYYSQIVNDFQKGDIAEGYSVSREKKESFPLTVTSAQKNPTAFYLCASSILQGPYSVQPQHFGDGTRLSIL.

This clone was observed a few times. The CDR3 loop reads CAIRKQGRNSYEQYF. The CDR3 DNA sequence: TGTGCCATCAGGAAACAGGGGAGGAACTCCTACGAGCAGTACTTC. This chain connects TRBV10-3 to TRBJ2-7; D is perhaps TRBD1 (7 bases). V lost 6 bases to trimming and J lost 0 bases, with 15 bases between them. CDR1 and CDR2 (germline): ENHRY, SYGVKD. This CDR3 comprises 15 residues.

This clone was seen only a few times. V is TRBV7-2 and J is TRBJ2-1; 11 positions agree with TRBD2. V was clipped by 2 bases and J by 7 bases; unmatched bases: 7. Looked up from germline, CDR1 is SGHTA and CDR2 is FQGNSA. The CDR3 extends over 16 amino acids. The CDR3 region has the DNA TGTGCCAGCAGCTTAAGTGTCTCTAGCGGGAGGAATGAGCAGTTCTTC. Amino acids: CASSLSVSSGRNEQFF.

The chain employs TRBV11-2 and TRBJ2-3; D unresolved. There are 15 residues in the CDR3. From germline, CDR1 is SGHAT and CDR2 FQNNGV. V lost 5 bases and J 0 bases, leaving 12 bases between the germline ends. The CDR3 DNA reads TGTGCCAGCAGCCCTCGCTGGTCTAGCACAGATACGCAGTATTTT. Its protein product is CASSPRWSSTDTQYF.

V and J are TRBV9 and TRBJ2-2; TRBD2 matches 12 bases. With V trimmed by 5 bases and J by 5 bases, 7 bases remained unmatched. Germline values: CDR1 SGDLS, CDR2 YYNGEE. This CDR3 comprises 16 residues. Here the CDR3 reads CASSRLAGAGTGELFF. The CDR3 DNA sequence: TGTGCCAGCAGTAGACTAGCGGGAGCTGGTACCGGGGAGCTGTTTTTT.

The gene calls are TRBV5-4 and TRBJ2-5, with D uncertain. Germline V lookup: CDR1 SGHNT, CDR2 YYREEE (reference sequence). Trimming removed 3 bases at V and 5 bases at J, with 17 bases between. This CDR3 contains 15 residues. This chain's CDR3 is CASSSRLDVRETQYF. In nucleotides, the CDR3 is TGTGCCAGCAGCTCTAGACTGGACGTCCGGGAGACCCAGTACTTC.

CDR3 protein: CASSSQRGSSTDTQYF. For the CDR3, the DNA is TGTGCCAGCAGCTCACAGCGGGGTTCTAGCACAGATACGCAGTATTTT. The rearrangement uses TRBV7-9 and TRBJ2-3, with 7 bases aligning to TRBD2. Germline CDR1 and CDR2: SEHNR and FQNEAQ (reference sequence). V lost 4 bases to trimming and J lost 0 bases; unmatched junction nucleotides: 7. The length of the CDR3 is 16 residues.

A few counts support this clone. The rearrangement joins TRBV7-2 to TRBJ2-7, with D perhaps given as TRBD1 or TRBD2 (5 bases each). The CDR3 has 15 residues. CDR1 SGHTA and CDR2 FQGNSA come from the germline V gene. V gave up 3 bases and J gave up 9 bases, with 21 bases separating them. The CDR3 DNA follows: TGTGCCAGCAGCTTGACCGGGACGCCTGCCAGAGGGCAGTACTTC. It codes for CASSLTGTPARGQYF.

V is TRBV11-1 and J is TRBJ2-2; no clear D. The CDR3 totals 15 residues. CDR1 and CDR2 (germline): SGHAT, FQDESV (reference sequence). The V gene lost 1 base and the J gene lost 10 bases, with 16 bases spanning the gap. In DNA, the CDR3 is TGTGCCAGCAGCTTAGGCGGCAGACCCTCAGAGGAGCTGTTTTTT. Protein: CASSLGGRPSEELFF.

This clone came up once. The rearrangement links TRBV28 to TRBJ2-7, with 11 bases lining up with TRBD1. CDR3 length: 15 amino acids. From germline, CDR1 is MDHEN and CDR2 SYDVKM. J was trimmed by 3 bases and V by 8 bases; bases with no gene match: 9. In DNA, the CDR3 is TGTGCCAGCCGGACAGGGGGCCTTTCCATCTACGAGCAGTACTTC. This codes for CASRTGGLSIYEQYF.

The V gene is TRBV7-9, the J gene TRBJ1-3; D remains unclear. The CDR3 length is 14 residues. Germline-derived CDR1 and CDR2 are SEHNR and FQNEAQ (reference sequence). Trimming cost V 6 bases and J 0 bases, with 9 bases left between them. CDR3 amino acids: CASRAASSGNTIYF. CDR3 DNA: TGTGCCAGCAGGGCCGCTTCCTCTGGAAACACCATATATTTT. Complete variable domain (other parts from reference TRBV7-9 and TRBJ1-3): DTGVSQNPRHKITKRGQNVTFRCDPISEHNRLYWYRQTLGQGPEFLTYFQNEAQLEKSRLLSDRFSAERPKGSFSTLEIQRTEQGDSAMYLCASRAASSGNTIYFGEGSWLTVV.

The rearrangement joins TRBV18 to TRBJ1-2; D is ambiguous. Germline V gives CDR1 KGHSH, CDR2 LQKENI. The CDR3 is 14 residues long. The V and J ends lost 5 bases and 5 bases respectively, with 15 bases between them. CDR3 in amino acids: CASSDKALFYGYTF. CDR3 sequence (DNA): TGTGCCAGCTCAGACAAAGCCTTGTTTTATGGCTACACCTTC.

This clone turned up a few times. The rearrangement uses TRBV28 and TRBJ2-1; no firm D call. The CDR3 runs to 13 residues. Trimming removed 5 bases from V and 6 bases from J, with 11 bases in between. Germline CDR1 and CDR2: MDHEN and SYDVKM. CDR3 DNA sequence: TGTGCCAGCAGTACAGCCGAGGTCAATGAGCAGTTCTTC. It translates to CASSTAEVNEQFF.

This clone was seen only a few times. Other DNA variants within this sample encode the same CDR3. The chain is built from TRBV7-2 and TRBJ2-7; 9 nucleotides line up with TRBD1. Trimming removed 4 bases from V and 2 bases from J; junction bases left unmatched: 6. Germline V lookup: CDR1 SGHTA, CDR2 FQGNSA. CDR3 length equals 15 residues. Written as DNA, the CDR3 is TGTGCCAGCAGCTCGGGGGGACAGGGTCCCTACGAGCAGTACTTC. Translated, it gives CASSSGGQGPYEQYF.

The CDR3 coding sequence is TGTGCCAGCAGCTTGGCAGGGTCGGCCTACAATGAGCAGTTCTTC. This translates into CASSLAGSAYNEQFF. The chain has TRBV7-2 and TRBJ2-1; a possible D gene is TRBD1 (5 bases). Trimming left V 3 bases short and J 2 bases short, with 11 bases between. The CDR3 contains 15 residues. Looked up from germline, CDR1 is SGHTA and CDR2 is FQGNSA.

The CDR3 DNA is TGTGCCAGCAGTGTCCGACAGGCAAACACCGGGGAGCTGTTTTTT. It is translated as CASSVRQANTGELFF. V usage is TRBV2 and J usage is TRBJ2-2, with D possibly being TRBD1 (6 bases). Germline V gene sequence: CDR1 SNHLY, CDR2 FYNNEI. CDR3 length: 15 amino acids. Trimming pared 4 bases from V and 2 bases from J, leaving 11 bases between.

The gene calls are TRBV28 and TRBJ2-4, with TRBD1 matching 9 bases. Germline V gives CDR1 MDHEN, CDR2 SYDVKM. The CDR3 length is 14 residues. Trimming took 3 bases from V and 9 from J; bases not matched to a gene: 6. CDR3: CASSFTGGVGIQYF. CDR3 in DNA: TGTGCCAGCAGTTTTACAGGGGGCGTCGGCATTCAGTACTTC.

V usage is TRBV9 and J usage is TRBJ1-3, with D possibly being TRBD1 (6 bases). The CDR3 is made up of 16 amino acids. Trimming left V 1 base short and J 0 bases short, with 11 bases between. The germline CDR1 and CDR2 sequences are SGDLS and YYNGEE. The CDR3 region is CASSVQGHLSGNTIYF. The CDR3 coding sequence is TGTGCCAGCAGCGTACAGGGACACCTCTCTGGAAACACCATATATTTT.

This chain uses TRBV7-9 with TRBJ2-1; 8 bases are shared with TRBD2. V gave up 1 base and J gave up 3 bases; unmatched junction bases: 5. Germline V CDR1 and CDR2: SEHNR, FQNEAQ (reference sequence). This CDR3 has 16 residues. The CDR3: CASSLEGGRIYNEQFF. For the CDR3, the DNA is TGTGCCAGCAGCTTAGAAGGCGGGAGGATCTACAATGAGCAGTTCTTC.

This clone was counted a few times. The V and J genes are TRBV28 and TRBJ1-5; TRBD1 might be the D (5 bases). This CDR3 is built from 13 residues. V lost 10 bases to trimming and J lost 3 bases, with 13 bases between them. The germline V gene encodes CDR1 MDHEN and CDR2 SYDVKM. The CDR3: CATTGLNNQPQHF. The CDR3 DNA reads TGTGCCACCACGGGACTGAACAATCAGCCCCAGCATTTT.

This chain uses TRBV28 with TRBJ2-1, with TRBD2 matching over 8 bases. Germline trimming cut 5 bases from V and 4 bases from J; bases unmatched to any gene: 7. The germline CDR1 and CDR2 sequences are MDHEN and SYDVKM. The CDR3 loop spans 15 amino acids. The CDR3 loop is CASSGIAGPYNEQFF. Written as DNA, the CDR3 is TGTGCCAGCAGTGGAATAGCGGGACCGTACAATGAGCAGTTCTTC.

J is TRBJ2-2 and V is TRBV4-3, with a weak D call TRBD2 (5 bases). Per the germline V gene, CDR1 is LGHNA and CDR2 is YSLEER. Deletions cut 4 bases from V and 0 bases from J, with 18 bases between. This CDR3 comprises 18 residues. The CDR3 DNA reads TGCGCCAGCAGCCCAGTCGGGCTAGCTCGCGCGAACACCGGGGAGCTGTTTTTT. Translated: CASSPVGLARANTGELFF.